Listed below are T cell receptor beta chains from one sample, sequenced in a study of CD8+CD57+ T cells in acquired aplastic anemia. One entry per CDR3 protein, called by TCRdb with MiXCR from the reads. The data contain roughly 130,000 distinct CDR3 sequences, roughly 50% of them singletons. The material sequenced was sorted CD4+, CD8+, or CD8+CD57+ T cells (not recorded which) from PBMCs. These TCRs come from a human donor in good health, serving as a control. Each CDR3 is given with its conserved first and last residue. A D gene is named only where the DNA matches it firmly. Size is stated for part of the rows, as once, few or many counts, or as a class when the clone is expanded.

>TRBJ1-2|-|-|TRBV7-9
CASSTQRDNYGYTF
TGTGCCAGCAGCACCCAGCGGGATAACTATGGCTACACCTTC
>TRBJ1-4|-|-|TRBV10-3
CAISEFGRSNEKLFF
TGTGCCATCAGTGAGTTTGGCAGAAGTAATGAAAAACTGTTTTTT
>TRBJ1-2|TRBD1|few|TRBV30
CAWSTGGGYGYTF
TGTGCCTGGAGTACAGGGGGCGGGTATGGCTACACCTTC
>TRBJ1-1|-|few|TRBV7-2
CASSLGGQNTEAFF
TGTGCCAGCAGCTTAGGCGGGCAAAACACTGAAGCTTTCTTT
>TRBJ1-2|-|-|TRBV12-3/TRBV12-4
CASSSLGGDGYTF
TGTGCCAGCAGTTCCCTCGGGGGAGATGGCTACACCTTC
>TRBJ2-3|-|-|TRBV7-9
CASSLEGRTDTQYF
TGTGCCAGCAGTCTGGAGGGGCGCACAGATACGCAGTATTTT
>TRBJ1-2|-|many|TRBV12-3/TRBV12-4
CASSLWANYGYTF
TGTGCCAGCAGTTTGTGGGCTAACTATGGCTACACCTTC
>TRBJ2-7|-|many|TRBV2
CASSEGRGPTYEQYF
TGTGCCAGCAGTGAAGGACGGGGGCCTACCTACGAGCAGTACTTC
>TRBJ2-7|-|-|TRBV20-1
CSARENLYESYEQYF
TGCAGTGCTAGAGAAAATTTGTATGAGTCCTACGAGCAGTACTTC
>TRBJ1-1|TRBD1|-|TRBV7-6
CASSLESGGSEAFF
TGTGCCAGCAGCTTAGAATCAGGGGGGAGTGAAGCTTTCTTT
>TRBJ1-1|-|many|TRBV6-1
CASSAETGHPNTEAFF
TGTGCCAGCAGCGCAGAGACAGGCCACCCGAACACTGAAGCTTTCTTT
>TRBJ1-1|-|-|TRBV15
CATSRALGANTEAFF
TGTGCCACCAGCAGGGCACTTGGAGCGAACACTGAAGCTTTCTTT
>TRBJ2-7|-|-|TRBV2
CASRKDGRLTDEQYF
TGTGCCAGCAGGAAGGACGGACGGCTGACCGACGAGCAGTACTTC
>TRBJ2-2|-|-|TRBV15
CATSRNEGGELFF
TGTGCCACCAGCAGGAACGAGGGGGGGGAGCTGTTTTTT
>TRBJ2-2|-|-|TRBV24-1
CATRREDGELFF
TGTGCCACCAGAAGGGAGGACGGGGAGCTGTTTTTT
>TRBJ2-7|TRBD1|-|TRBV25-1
CASTGTGKYEQYF
TGTGCCAGCACCGGGACAGGGAAATACGAGCAGTACTTC
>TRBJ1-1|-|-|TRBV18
CASSPSRGNTEAFF
TGTGCCAGCTCACCAAGTAGGGGAAACACTGAAGCTTTCTTT
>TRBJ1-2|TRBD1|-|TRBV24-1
CATSSDRGRPGSYGYTF
TGTGCCACCAGCTCCGACAGGGGGCGTCCAGGTTCCTATGGCTACACCTTC
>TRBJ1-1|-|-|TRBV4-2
CASSQGKSGPNTEAFF
TGTGCCAGCAGCCAAGGGAAGAGTGGGCCGAACACTGAAGCTTTCTTT
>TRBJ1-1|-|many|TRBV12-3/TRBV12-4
CASSRIGSPNTEAFF
TGTGCCAGCAGTAGGATTGGGAGTCCGAACACTGAAGCTTTCTTT
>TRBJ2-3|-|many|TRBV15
CATSREAGAPDTQYF
TGTGCCACCAGCAGAGAGGCGGGGGCCCCAGATACGCAGTATTTT